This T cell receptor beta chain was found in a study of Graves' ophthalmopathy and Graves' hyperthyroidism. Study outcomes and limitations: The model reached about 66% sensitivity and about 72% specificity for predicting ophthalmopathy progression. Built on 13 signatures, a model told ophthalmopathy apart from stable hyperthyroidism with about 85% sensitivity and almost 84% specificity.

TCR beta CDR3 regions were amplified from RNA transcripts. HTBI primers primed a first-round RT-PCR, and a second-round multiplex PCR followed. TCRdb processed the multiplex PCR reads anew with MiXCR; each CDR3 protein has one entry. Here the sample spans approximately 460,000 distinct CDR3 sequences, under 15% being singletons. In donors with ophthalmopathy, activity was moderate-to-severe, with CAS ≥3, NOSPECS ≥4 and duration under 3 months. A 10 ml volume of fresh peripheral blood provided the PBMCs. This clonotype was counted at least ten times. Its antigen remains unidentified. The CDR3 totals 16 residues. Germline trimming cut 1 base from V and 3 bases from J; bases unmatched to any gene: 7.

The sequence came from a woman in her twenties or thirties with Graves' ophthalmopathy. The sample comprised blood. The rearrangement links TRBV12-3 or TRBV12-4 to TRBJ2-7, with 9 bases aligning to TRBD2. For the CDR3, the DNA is TGTGCCAGCAGTTTAGGCCTCCCTAGCGGGGACTACGAGCAGTACTTC. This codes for CASSLGLPSGDYEQYF.